Presented here are 19 T cell receptor beta chains from one specimen sequenced in a study of CD8+CD57+ T cells in acquired aplastic anemia. TCR beta VDJ and CDR3 were profiled, and genomic DNA was the template. TCRdb ran MiXCR on the reads and lists one entry per CDR3 protein. This sample has about 180,000 distinct CDR3 sequences; around 50% occur once, and the top ten carry 10% to 15%. It was patients with CD8+CD57+ cell expansion by flow cytometry who were chosen for sequencing. The specimen was sorted CD4+, CD8+, or CD8+CD57+ T cells (not recorded which) from PBMCs. Source of these receptors: a human donor with aplastic anemia.

This clonotype was observed many times. J is TRBJ2-2 and V is TRBV7-3; D may be TRBD2 (7 bases). V was pared by 5 bases and J by 4 bases, with 20 bases between. Germline CDR1 and CDR2: SGHTA and FQGTGA. The CDR3 runs to 17 residues. For the CDR3, the DNA is TGTGCCAGCAGCCCCGCGGGGGCAGGGAAGCGCACCGGGGAGCTGTTTTTT. It specifies CASSPAGAGKRTGELFF.

This clonotype was counted a single time. V gene TRBV9 combines with J gene TRBJ2-1, with D unclear. The CDR3 loop spans 15 amino acids. V lost 0 bases and J lost 8, with 15 bases in between. CDR1 and CDR2 (germline): SGDLS, YYNGEE. CDR3 sequence: CASSVEGSDWHEQFF. The CDR3 DNA reads TGTGCCAGCAGCGTAGAGGGCTCGGATTGGCATGAGCAGTTCTTC.

This chain uses TRBV20-1 with TRBJ1-5; the D gene is possibly TRBD1 (5 bases). V gave up 3 bases and J gave up 3 bases, with 9 bases separating them. The CDR3 has 13 residues. CDR1 and CDR2 (germline): DFQATT, SNEGSKA (reference sequence). This CDR3 is CSARTGLNQPQHF. The CDR3 nucleotides read TGCAGTGCTAGGACGGGACTCAATCAGCCCCAGCATTTT.

This chain connects TRBV29-1 to TRBJ1-2; the D gene is possibly TRBD1 (6 bases). The CDR3 sequence is 12 residues long. V was shortened by 1 base and J by 4 bases, with 7 bases between the two germline ends. The germline V gene has CDR1 SQVTM and CDR2 ANQGSEA. The CDR3 here is CSVEGGGYGYTF. The DNA of the CDR3 is TGCAGCGTTGAAGGAGGGGGCTATGGCTACACCTTC.

The chain links TRBV3-1 to TRBJ1-6, with 10 bases aligning to TRBD1. V gave up 3 bases and J gave up 7 bases; unmatched junction bases: 6. The CDR3 contains 16 residues. Germline CDR1 and CDR2: LGHDT and YNNKEL (reference sequence). CDR3 amino acids: CASSQGDRGYNSPLHF. The CDR3 bases are TGTGCCAGCAGCCAGGGGGACAGGGGTTACAATTCACCCCTCCACTTT. Full variable domain (outside the CDR3, taken from reference TRBV3-1 and TRBJ1-6): DTAVSQTPKYLVTQMGNDKSIKCEQNLGHDTMYWYKQDSKKFLKIMFSYNNKELIINETVPNRFSPKSPDKAHLNLHINSLELGDSAVYFCASSQGDRGYNSPLHFGNGTRLTVT.

This chain uses TRBV28 with TRBJ1-2; TRBD1 aligns across 9 bases. Trimming took 5 bases from V and 5 from J; bases not matched to a gene: 12. The CDR3 length is 16 residues. Per the germline V gene, CDR1 is MDHEN and CDR2 is SYDVKM. Written as DNA, the CDR3 is TGTGCCAGCAGTCTCGGGACAGGGATACCAGGGTATGGCTACACCTTC. Its translation: CASSLGTGIPGYGYTF.

The rearrangement uses TRBV27 and TRBJ1-1; 7 bases align to TRBD1. V trimming: 6 bases; J trimming: 4 bases; junction bases outside the gene matches: 11. CDR1 and CDR2 from the germline V gene are MNHEY and SMNVEV (reference sequence). The CDR3 covers 15 residues. In nucleotides, the CDR3 is TGTGCCAGCAGCCGCAGACAGGGTCGAGTCACTGAAGCTTTCTTT. Translation gives CASSRRQGRVTEAFF.

This clonotype was detected ten times or more. The V gene is TRBV20-1, the J gene TRBJ1-1; 9 nucleotides line up with TRBD1. V lost 3 bases, J lost 9 bases, and 17 bases stayed unmatched. Germline V gives CDR1 DFQATT, CDR2 SNEGSKA (reference sequence). This CDR3 is built from 16 residues. The CDR3 DNA follows: TGCAGTGCTAGCGGACAGGGGACTGGCCAAGGTCACCAAGCTTTCTTT. Translating gives CSASGQGTGQGHQAFF.

The table lists this clonotype with many counts. The chain carries TRBV12-3 or TRBV12-4 and TRBJ2-3; D might be TRBD1 or TRBD2, each matching 5 bases. V lost 6 bases and J lost 3, with 16 bases in between. The CDR3 length is 15 residues. The CDR3 spells CASRRGGAQTDTQYF. The CDR3 DNA reads TGTGCCAGCAGGAGGGGTGGGGCCCAGACAGATACGCAGTATTTT.

The CDR3 protein is CASRTGTGGGNTIYF. The CDR3 DNA reads as TGTGCCAGCAGGACCGGGACAGGGGGCGGAAACACCATATATTTT. The chain links TRBV6-1 to TRBJ1-3, with TRBD1 matching 12 bases. Germline values: CDR1 MNHNS, CDR2 SASEGT. The CDR3 has 15 residues. V gave up 6 bases and J gave up 4 bases; unmatched junction bases: 4.

This clonotype was detected ten times or more. This sequence joins TRBV3-1 and TRBJ2-7, with 9 bases lining up with TRBD1. The CDR3 covers 14 residues. The V gene end was trimmed by 4 bases and the J gene end by 6 bases; junction bases not matched to a gene: 7. Germline V gene lookup returns CDR1 LGHDT and CDR2 YNNKEL (reference sequence). Here the CDR3 reads CASSLGQGMSEQYF. The CDR3 DNA reads as TGTGCCAGCAGCCTAGGACAGGGGATGAGCGAGCAGTACTTC.

This clonotype was seen only a few times. V and J are TRBV7-8 and TRBJ1-6, with unresolved D. The ends were cut back, 1 base at V and 10 bases at J, with 5 bases in the middle. Germline V gene data show CDR1 as SGHVS and CDR2 as FQNEAQ. The length of the CDR3 is 12 residues. CDR3 loop: CASSLVESPLHF. Written as DNA, the CDR3 is TGTGCCAGCAGCTTAGTGGAGTCACCCCTCCACTTT.

The gene calls are TRBV12-3 or TRBV12-4 and TRBJ2-1; no clear D gene. The ends were cut back, 3 bases at V and 11 bases at J, with 8 bases in the middle. The length of the CDR3 is 11 residues. CDR3 amino acids: CASSLVGQQFF. CDR3 sequence (DNA): TGTGCCAGCAGTTTGGTGGGTCAGCAGTTCTTC.

This clonotype was picked up many times. This rearrangement joins TRBV20-1 to TRBJ1-1, with D possibly being TRBD1 (5 bases). Germline V gene sequence: CDR1 DFQATT, CDR2 SNEGSKA (reference sequence). The V end lost 6 bases, the J end lost 0 bases, and 11 bases lay between the germline ends. The CDR3 sequence is 13 residues long. The CDR3 region is CSAPNRLNTEAFF. CDR3 DNA: TGCAGTGCCCCAAACAGGCTGAACACTGAAGCTTTCTTT.

This chain uses TRBV24-1 with TRBJ1-1; 7 bases map to TRBD1. Germline CDR1 reads KGHDR; CDR2 reads SFDVKD. This CDR3 is built from 12 residues. With V trimmed by 6 bases and J by 11 bases, 8 bases remained unmatched. CDR3 in amino acids: CATSRRGGVAFF. The CDR3 nucleotides read TGTGCCACCAGTAGACGAGGGGGCGTGGCTTTCTTT.

The CDR3 region is CASSLPTGGYTEAFF. The CDR3 coding sequence is TGTGCCAGCAGCTTACCCACAGGGGGGTACACTGAAGCTTTCTTT. The V and J genes are TRBV7-9 and TRBJ1-1; 8 bases fit TRBD1. Trimming at V came to 2 bases and at J to 3 bases, leaving 5 bases not matched to a gene. CDR3 length: 15 amino acids. Germline V gene sequence: CDR1 SEHNR, CDR2 FQNEAQ (reference sequence).

To note about this clonotype: A read error may be the cause here, since a much bigger clone is one base away. The chain couples TRBV6-1 to TRBJ1-1; no clear D gene. The CDR3 runs 14 residues. The germline CDR1 and CDR2 sequences are MNHNS and SASEGT. CDR3: CAGRELEPNTEAFF. CDR3 coding DNA: TGTGCCGGCAGAGAGCTAGAACCGAACACTGAAGCTTTCTTT.

The V gene is TRBV7-8, the J gene TRBJ2-3; D remains ambiguous. Germline V gene data show CDR1 as SGHVS and CDR2 as FQNEAQ. V lost 2 bases to trimming and J lost 2 bases, with 8 bases between them. This CDR3 has 14 amino acids. The CDR3 is CASSLWQDTDTQYF. The CDR3 DNA is TGTGCCAGCAGCTTATGGCAGGACACAGATACGCAGTATTTT.

The rearrangement joins TRBV29-1 to TRBJ2-3, with D perhaps TRBD1 or TRBD2 (6 bases each). Between the trimmed V and J ends, which lost 0 bases and 6 bases, there was a span of 7 bases. From germline, CDR1 is SQVTM and CDR2 ANQGSEA. The CDR3 is 12 residues long. The CDR3 nucleotides are TGCAGCGTTGAAGAAGGGGGGGATACGCAGTATTTT. Protein product: CSVEEGGDTQYF.